What follows describes a single TCR beta chain. Its antigen is currently unknown. Quantitative 5'-RACE with molecular barcodes was used to make the TCR beta libraries. Each CDR3 protein is one row after TCRdb ran MiXCR on the 5' RACE reads. Among around 340,000 distinct CDR3 sequences, around 15% were seen once, and the ten largest hold about 1.1%. This sample stems from a study of CD8 T cells in ankylosing spondylitis. Findings and caveats of the study: Existing reports had already noted some motif variants in reactive arthritis synovial fluid and blood. The study looked at matched synovial fluid samples from ankylosing spondylitis patients. Disease-linked clones were reported to be significantly enriched there. Peripheral blood samples showed relatively rare disease-linked clones, and these clones were CD8+.

The CDR3 sequence is 13 residues long. The junction had 6 bases not matched to a gene; V was cut back by 4 bases and J by 6 bases. The V gene's germline CDR1 is MNHNY and CDR2 SVGAGI (reference sequence). The V gene is TRBV6-6, the J gene TRBJ2-7; 7 nucleotides agree with TRBD1. This clonotype originated in a male donor with ankylosing spondylitis or in good health (not recorded which). Sequencing was done on a sample of blood, either unsorted or a sorted T cell fraction (not recorded which). CDR3 sequence (DNA): TGTGCCAGCAGTTTTCGACAGGGAAGCGAGCAGTACTTC. It yields the protein CASSFRQGSEQYF.